These T cell receptor beta chains were read from a single sample in a study of cytomegalovirus exposure and HLA in healthy donors. Repertoires were generated with immunoSEQ multiplex PCR, while TCRdb's copy carries only in-frame clones and drops some. Of approximately 110,000 clones detected, 94% appear once; the ten largest clones hold around 1.3%. Sequenced sample: PBMCs. The source of these receptors is a woman aged 18-35 years in good health and CMV-seronegative. Both conserved end residues are part of each CDR3. D genes are given only for firm matches. Clone size, where shown, is once, few, many, or a class for clones that have expanded.

cdr3_nt: TGTGCCAGCAGTTTGCCCGGGGACGAGCAGTACTTC
cdr3_aa: CASSLPGDEQYF
v_call: TRBV27
clone_size: .
j_call: TRBJ2-7
d_call: .

cdr3_nt: TGCGCCAGCAGCCAAGTACCGGACAATGAGCAGTTCTTC
cdr3_aa: CASSQVPDNEQFF
v_call: TRBV4-1
clone_size: .
j_call: TRBJ2-1
d_call: .

cdr3_nt: TGTGCCAGCAGCGTGGGCGGGAGAACTGGAAACACCATATATTTT
cdr3_aa: CASSVGGRTGNTIYF
v_call: TRBV9
clone_size: .
j_call: TRBJ1-3
d_call: .

cdr3_nt: TGTGCCAGCAGCTGGGAGGGACAGGGTCCCGATCAGCCCCAGCATTTT
cdr3_aa: CASSWEGQGPDQPQHF
v_call: TRBV7-2
clone_size: .
j_call: TRBJ1-5
d_call: TRBD1

cdr3_nt: TGTGCCAGCAGCTTCCCCAAGACAGGGGGCGCGGAAGAGCAGTACTTC
cdr3_aa: CASSFPKTGGAEEQYF
v_call: TRBV5-4
clone_size: once
j_call: TRBJ2-7
d_call: TRBD1

cdr3_nt: TGTGCCAGCAGTTCCCCGACAGGGATAAAAAATTCACCCCTCCACTTT
cdr3_aa: CASSSPTGIKNSPLHF
v_call: TRBV28
clone_size: once
j_call: TRBJ1-6
d_call: TRBD1

cdr3_nt: TGCGCCAGCAGCCCGGGACAGGGCCCCTACGAGCAGTACTTC
cdr3_aa: CASSPGQGPYEQYF
v_call: TRBV5-1
clone_size: .
j_call: TRBJ2-7
d_call: TRBD1

cdr3_nt: TGTGCCAGCAAGGACAGGGAAACTACTGAAGCTTTCTTT
cdr3_aa: CASKDRETTEAFF
v_call: TRBV6-5
clone_size: .
j_call: TRBJ1-1
d_call: TRBD1

cdr3_nt: TGCGCCAGCAGCTTTACCAGGGAGGGTCTGGAGACCCAGTACTTC
cdr3_aa: CASSFTREGLETQYF
v_call: TRBV5-1
clone_size: .
j_call: TRBJ2-5
d_call: TRBD2

cdr3_nt: TGTGCCAGCAGCTTAGATCTCAGGGGGCTGGAGACCCAGTACTTC
cdr3_aa: CASSLDLRGLETQYF
v_call: TRBV11-3
clone_size: .
j_call: TRBJ2-5
d_call: TRBD1

cdr3_nt: TGTGCCAGCAGCAGAAGACAGGGCACGACCCTATATAGCAATCAGCCCCAGCATTTT
cdr3_aa: CASSRRQGTTLYSNQPQHF
v_call: TRBV28
clone_size: .
j_call: TRBJ1-5
d_call: TRBD1

cdr3_nt: TGTGCCAGCAGTTACTGGGGACAGGACTTAAATCAGCCCCAGCATTTT
cdr3_aa: CASSYWGQDLNQPQHF
v_call: TRBV6-6
clone_size: .
j_call: TRBJ1-5
d_call: TRBD1

cdr3_nt: TGTGCCAGCAGCACCTACAGGGACTCTGGAAACACCATATATTTT
cdr3_aa: CASSTYRDSGNTIYF
v_call: TRBV7-9
clone_size: .
j_call: TRBJ1-3
d_call: .

cdr3_nt: TGTGCCAGCAGTGAACGGGCTAGCGGTCGCATTCAGTACTTC
cdr3_aa: CASSERASGRIQYF
v_call: TRBV6-4
clone_size: .
j_call: TRBJ2-4
d_call: TRBD2

cdr3_nt: TGTGCCAGCAGCTCCCATAGCGGAAAGAGCTACAATGAGCAGTTCTTC
cdr3_aa: CASSSHSGKSYNEQFF
v_call: TRBV5-4
clone_size: .
j_call: TRBJ2-1
d_call: .

cdr3_nt: TGCGCCAGCAGCTTGGCCGGTGAGGAAGAGACCCAGTACTTC
cdr3_aa: CASSLAGEEETQYF
v_call: TRBV5-1
clone_size: .
j_call: TRBJ2-5
d_call: .

cdr3_nt: TGTGCCTGGAGGGATACAGGGGGCTCAGAGACCCAGTACTTC
cdr3_aa: CAWRDTGGSETQYF
v_call: TRBV30
clone_size: once
j_call: TRBJ2-5
d_call: TRBD1

cdr3_nt: TGCGCCAGCGCCGGGACAGCGACCTACGAGCAGTACTTC
cdr3_aa: CASAGTATYEQYF
v_call: TRBV5-1
clone_size: few
j_call: TRBJ2-7
d_call: TRBD1

cdr3_nt: TGTGCCAGCTCACCCTCGGGACAGCTCCTAAAGGCCAACGTCCTGACTTTC
cdr3_aa: CASSPSGQLLKANVLTF
v_call: TRBV18
clone_size: .
j_call: TRBJ2-6
d_call: TRBD1

cdr3_nt: TGTGCCAGCAGTGATCTAGCTGGAGATACGCAGTATTTT
cdr3_aa: CASSDLAGDTQYF
v_call: TRBV6-4
clone_size: .
j_call: TRBJ2-3
d_call: .

cdr3_nt: TGTGCCTGGGATCGACTAGCGGGAAGAGATACGCAGTATTTT
cdr3_aa: CAWDRLAGRDTQYF
v_call: TRBV30
clone_size: .
j_call: TRBJ2-3
d_call: TRBD2

cdr3_nt: TGTGCCACCAGCAGAGGTACAGGAAGTTTTGAAAAACTGTTTTTT
cdr3_aa: CATSRGTGSFEKLFF
v_call: TRBV15
clone_size: .
j_call: TRBJ1-4
d_call: .

cdr3_nt: TGTGCCAGCAGGTTCCCGGTTCCGGGAGTTGAAGAGGGGGAAAAACTGTTTTTT
cdr3_aa: CASRFPVPGVEEGEKLFF
v_call: TRBV2
clone_size: .
j_call: TRBJ1-4
d_call: .

cdr3_nt: TGTGCCAGCAGCTCAATCCGGCGGGGGGCCTATACAGAGACCCAGTACTTC
cdr3_aa: CASSSIRRGAYTETQYF
v_call: TRBV5-6
clone_size: .
j_call: TRBJ2-5
d_call: TRBD2

cdr3_nt: TGCACCAGCAGCCAAGATAAGGGGGGGCCTATCAGCAATCAGCCCCAGCATTTT
cdr3_aa: CTSSQDKGGPISNQPQHF
v_call: TRBV1
clone_size: once
j_call: TRBJ1-5
d_call: .

cdr3_nt: TGTGCCATCAGCCTAGACAGTCAAAACATTCAGTACTTC
cdr3_aa: CAISLDSQNIQYF
v_call: TRBV10-3
clone_size: once
j_call: TRBJ2-4
d_call: .

cdr3_nt: TGTGCCAGCAGCCCACAAGCGGGGGGCTACAATGAGCAGTTCTTC
cdr3_aa: CASSPQAGGYNEQFF
v_call: TRBV7-6
clone_size: .
j_call: TRBJ2-1
d_call: TRBD2

cdr3_nt: TGCAGCGTAACCGGGACAGGGGGAATCTACGAGCAGTACTTC
cdr3_aa: CSVTGTGGIYEQYF
v_call: TRBV29-1
clone_size: once
j_call: TRBJ2-7
d_call: TRBD1

cdr3_nt: TGTGCCAGCAACCAGGACAGGGCAGGCGAGCAGTACTTC
cdr3_aa: CASNQDRAGEQYF
v_call: TRBV2
clone_size: .
j_call: TRBJ2-7
d_call: TRBD1

cdr3_nt: TGTGCCAGCAGCTTAGTCCAGGTCTCAAACTATGGCTACACCTTC
cdr3_aa: CASSLVQVSNYGYTF
v_call: TRBV7-2
clone_size: .
j_call: TRBJ1-2
d_call: .

cdr3_nt: TGTGCCAGCATCTCCGCCGGGCTAGCGGGGGGCTCTAGCACAGATACGCAGTATTTT
cdr3_aa: CASISAGLAGGSSTDTQYF
v_call: TRBV28
clone_size: once
j_call: TRBJ2-3
d_call: TRBD2

cdr3_nt: TGTGCCAGTAAGGGGGCTAGCGTCACAGATACGCAGTATTTT
cdr3_aa: CASKGASVTDTQYF
v_call: TRBV19
clone_size: once
j_call: TRBJ2-3
d_call: .

cdr3_nt: TGTGCCAGCAGTTTGGGACAGGGGAATGTTTTTCAGTACTTC
cdr3_aa: CASSLGQGNVFQYF
v_call: TRBV6-6
clone_size: .
j_call: TRBJ2-4
d_call: TRBD1

cdr3_nt: TGTGCCAGCAATGCGAGGTCAATCGTAAAAATACGCTACGAGCAGTACTTC
cdr3_aa: CASNARSIVKIRYEQYF
v_call: TRBV6-4
clone_size: .
j_call: TRBJ2-7
d_call: .

cdr3_nt: TGTGCCAGCAGTTCTGGCCCAGATACGCAGTATTTT
cdr3_aa: CASSSGPDTQYF
v_call: TRBV28
clone_size: once
j_call: TRBJ2-3
d_call: .

cdr3_nt: TGCGCCAGCAGCCAATTGCTAGCGGGAGCGAGTTACGAGCAGTACTTC
cdr3_aa: CASSQLLAGASYEQYF
v_call: TRBV4-1
clone_size: once
j_call: TRBJ2-7
d_call: TRBD2

cdr3_nt: TGTGCCAGCAGTCGGGACAGCGAAATCTACGAGCAGTACTTC
cdr3_aa: CASSRDSEIYEQYF
v_call: TRBV2
clone_size: .
j_call: TRBJ2-7
d_call: TRBD1

cdr3_nt: TGTGCCAGTAGCCCAGGGACAGGGGGTAATGAAAAACTGTTTTTT
cdr3_aa: CASSPGTGGNEKLFF
v_call: TRBV19
clone_size: .
j_call: TRBJ1-4
d_call: TRBD1

cdr3_nt: TGTGCCAGCAGCTTAACGGCACAGGGGAGCGGGGCCAACGTCCTGACTTTC
cdr3_aa: CASSLTAQGSGANVLTF
v_call: TRBV7-3
clone_size: .
j_call: TRBJ2-6
d_call: TRBD1

cdr3_nt: TGCAGCGTCAAGGGGGATAATAATGAAAAACTGTTTTTT
cdr3_aa: CSVKGDNNEKLFF
v_call: TRBV29-1
clone_size: .
j_call: TRBJ1-4
d_call: .

cdr3_nt: TGCGCCAGCAGGGGGGCGGGAGACTACAATGAGCAGTTCTTC
cdr3_aa: CASRGAGDYNEQFF
v_call: TRBV5-1
clone_size: .
j_call: TRBJ2-1
d_call: .

cdr3_nt: TGTGCCAGCAGCTTGTACAGAACGAACACTGAAGCTTTCTTT
cdr3_aa: CASSLYRTNTEAFF
v_call: TRBV5-4
clone_size: .
j_call: TRBJ1-1
d_call: .

cdr3_nt: TGTGCCAGCAGTCAAAGGACTAGCGGGAGTTATAACACCGGGGAGCTGTTTTTT
cdr3_aa: CASSQRTSGSYNTGELFF
v_call: TRBV7-9
clone_size: .
j_call: TRBJ2-2
d_call: TRBD2

cdr3_nt: TGTGCCAGCAGCTTAGATCTACAGGGGGCTAGGGTAGCTTTCTTT
cdr3_aa: CASSLDLQGARVAFF
v_call: TRBV7-9
clone_size: .
j_call: TRBJ1-1
d_call: TRBD1

cdr3_nt: TGTGCCAGCAGTTTTATGGGGGGGGCGCGGAATGAGCAGTTCTTC
cdr3_aa: CASSFMGGARNEQFF
v_call: TRBV27
clone_size: .
j_call: TRBJ2-1
d_call: .

cdr3_nt: TGTGCCAGCAGCCACCCCGGGACAGCCACCTCCTACGAGCAGTACTTC
cdr3_aa: CASSHPGTATSYEQYF
v_call: TRBV14
clone_size: .
j_call: TRBJ2-7
d_call: TRBD1